The sequence of this TCR beta chain was determined in a study of Ad26.COV2.S vaccination and SARS-CoV-2 variants. Looking at the study overall: Dosing was one shot or two shots 56 days apart.

Regarding treatment: roughly 18 received Ad26.COV2.S at low or high dose, single or two shots; several received placebo; per-sample allocation not given. Sampling occurred on day 63 after the first vaccine or placebo injection. Whoever gave the sample was an adult aged 18-55 years in Boston. Profiled with immunoSEQ multiplex PCR; TCRdb holds only in-frame clones, not every one. The repertoire holds about 680,000 clones, approximately 88% seen once, with over 1.3% in the top ten. The CDR3 has 14 residues. Comments on this clone: The antigen remains undetermined.

General study points: There was a possibility that the TCR breadth and depth analyses underestimated total T cell responses. Placebo recipients and vaccine recipients were similar in non-spike TCR breadth.

V usage is TRBV12-1 and J usage is TRBJ2-7; the D call of TRBD1 is as the table states it, not checked on the DNA. TRBV12-1 is reported as a pseudogene. This sequence originates from a person aged 18 to 59 who received the Ad26.COV2.S COVID-19 vaccine or a placebo. The material was peripheral blood, obtained in a trial of Ad26.COV2.S vaccine versus placebo. The CDR3 DNA reads as TGTGCCAGCAGCTTTGAAGGGACAGCCTACGAGCAGTACTTC. Translating gives CASSFEGTAYEQYF.